This T cell receptor (beta chain) was sequenced in a study of T cell responses to AZD1222 COVID-19 vaccine. Overall study findings and caveats: Two AZD1222 doses significantly raised spike-specific TCR breadth and depth over controls.

A remark on this clone: As yet, its antigen is unknown.

Sequenced by immunoSEQ multiplex PCR; TCRdb stores in-frame clones only, minus some. The data show over 110,000 clones, with 90% to 95% seen just once and approximately 12% held by the top ten. The CDR3 runs 15 residues. V was clipped by 3 bases and J by 2 bases; unmatched bases: 7. Germline V lookup: CDR1 LGHDT, CDR2 YNNKEL (reference sequence). J is TRBJ2-7 and V is TRBV3-1 (or the pseudogene TRBV3-2); TRBD2 agrees at 7 bases. The source material was peripheral blood, sampled after recovery from COVID-19. The receptor was derived from an adult who had recovered from COVID-19. CDR3 protein: CASSQDPGTTYEQYF. In DNA, the CDR3 is TGTGCCAGCAGCCAGGATCCCGGGACTACCTACGAGCAGTACTTC.